This T cell receptor beta chain was recovered during a study of early T cells in non-severe SARS-CoV-2 infection. The CDR3 has 15 amino acids. V lost 7 bases to trimming and J lost 6 bases, with 19 bases between them. The germline V gene encodes CDR1 SGHTA and CDR2 FQGNSA. By frequency in the sample, this clonotype is medium-sized. Individual cDNA molecules carried attached unique molecular identifiers. TCRdb itself ran the 5' RACE reads through MiXCR, one entry per CDR3 protein. This table holds about 35,000 distinct CDR3 sequences, about 7% found once. The TCR originated in an adult who was a healthcare worker with PCR-confirmed SARS-CoV-2 infection or an uninfected control (not recorded which). Sequencing was carried out using whole blood. The chain combines TRBV7-2 with TRBJ2-1; weak D call: TRBD1 (6 bases). The CDR3 reads CASTTSAGRGNEQFF. Here the CDR3 DNA reads TGTGCCAGCACCACGTCGGCGGGCAGGGGCAATGAGCAGTTCTTC.